The clone carrying this TCR beta chain has ten or more counts. Its target is unknown. The data derive from a study of T cell repertoires in cytomegalovirus infection. Study at large: Indicated by public TCR beta signatures were CMV infection and matching HLA type. Study findings and constraints: Adding up the frequency of public TCR beta families identified people who carried CMV plus the relevant HLA. Across the ex vivo response, the dominant clonotypes were HLA-C-restricted CMV-specific TCR beta clonotypes.

Trimming removed 4 bases from V and 3 bases from J; junction bases left unmatched: 0. Germline assignment: CDR1 SQVTM and CDR2 ANQGSEA. This CDR3 has 12 amino acids. TCRdb re-called the reads through MiXCR, storing one row per CDR3 protein. This table has tens of thousands of distinct CDR3 sequences, 4% appearing once. Sequencing used PBMCs. J is TRBJ2-7 and V is TRBV29-1; 10 bases match TRBD2. The TCR sequence derives from a human donor in good health (CMV status not recorded). Some clones in this sample may be carry-over from other donors' samples. The CDR3 region is CSVGLAGYEQYF. CDR3 bases: TGCAGCGTTGGACTAGCGGGCTACGAGCAGTACTTC.